The TCR beta chain described here comes from a study of blood T cell repertoires in COVID-19. Study as a whole: Acute-phase and convalescent COVID-19 samples originated in the United States, Italy and Spain.

Per the germline V gene, CDR1 is SGHRS and CDR2 is YFSETQ. CDR3 length equals 16 residues. V was clipped by 4 bases and J by 5 bases; unmatched bases: 11. Each participant's cohort was designated according to participant-reported clinical history. In the source study's methods: Estimation of nucleated cell counts relied on the amplification of reference gene primers. Some clones are missing from TCRdb's copy, which holds only in-frame ones; the method was immunoSEQ multiplex PCR. V and J calls and clone size are copied from that table; D and trimming were computed from the DNA. The sample has approximately 220,000 clones; 75% to 85% are singletons.

Sequencing was done on a sample of PBMCs or T cells enriched from blood (not recorded which). The clonotype originates from a middle-aged woman with acute COVID-19. This chain joins TRBV5-1 and TRBJ2-5; 10 bases agree with TRBD1. The CDR3 reads CASSLTGTGVGETQYF. CDR3 DNA sequence: TGCGCCAGCAGCCTAACCGGGACAGGGGTAGGGGAGACCCAGTACTTC.